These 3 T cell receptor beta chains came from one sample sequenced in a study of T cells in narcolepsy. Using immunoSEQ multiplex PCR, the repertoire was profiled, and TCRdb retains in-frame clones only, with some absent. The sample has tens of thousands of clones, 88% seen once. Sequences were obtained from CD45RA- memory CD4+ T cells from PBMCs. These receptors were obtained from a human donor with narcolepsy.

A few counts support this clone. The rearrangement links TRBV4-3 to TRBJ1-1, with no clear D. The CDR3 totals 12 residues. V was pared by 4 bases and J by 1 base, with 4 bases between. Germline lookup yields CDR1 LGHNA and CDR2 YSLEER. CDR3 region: CASSRGNTEAFF. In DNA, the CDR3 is TGCGCCAGCAGCCGGGGGAACACTGAAGCTTTCTTT.

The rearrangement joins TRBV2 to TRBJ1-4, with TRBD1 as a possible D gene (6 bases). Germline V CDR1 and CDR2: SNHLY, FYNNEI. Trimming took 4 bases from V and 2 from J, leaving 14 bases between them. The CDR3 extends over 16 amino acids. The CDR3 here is CASSVGHGSTNEKLFF. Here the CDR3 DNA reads TGTGCCAGCAGTGTGGGACACGGTAGTACTAATGAAAAACTGTTTTTT.

CDR3 loop: CASSDSYGYTF. As DNA, the CDR3 is TGTGCCAGCTCCGACAGCTATGGCTACACCTTC. The chain recombines TRBV18 with TRBJ1-2; possible D gene TRBD1, 5 bases. V lost 6 bases and J lost 4, with 6 bases in between. CDR3 length equals 11 residues. Germline values: CDR1 KGHSH, CDR2 LQKENI.